This TCR beta chain was identified in a study of radiotherapy plus CTLA-4 blockade in lung cancer. Study-level background: Objective responses were documented in around 18% of patients, with disease control in 25% to 35%.

Method: immunoSEQ multiplex PCR; TCRdb's copy keeps in-frame clones and lacks some. The repertoire holds tens of thousands of clones, with under 80% as singletons. V dropped 3 bases and J dropped 6; count of bases not matched to a gene: 4. The germline V gene encodes CDR1 SGHVS and CDR2 FNYEAQ. This CDR3 contains 15 residues. The origin of this receptor is a human donor with non-small cell lung cancer who had stable disease on radiotherapy plus ipilimumab. V and J are TRBV7-6 and TRBJ2-1; TRBD2 aligns across 11 bases. The sequenced sample was peripheral blood, obtained from a patient treated with radiotherapy plus ipilimumab. This chain's CDR3 is CASSFLTSGVNEQFF. Written as DNA, the CDR3 is TGTGCCAGCAGCTTTCTGACTAGCGGGGTCAATGAGCAGTTCTTC. Full variable domain (outside the CDR3, taken from reference TRBV7-6 and TRBJ2-1): GAGVSQSPRYKVTKRGQDVALRCDPISGHVSLYWYRQALGQGPEFLTYFNYEAQQDKSGLPNDRFSAERPEGSISTLTIQRTEQRDSAMYRCASSFLTSGVNEQFFGPGTRLTVL.